This T cell receptor beta chain was identified during a study of cytomegalovirus exposure and HLA in healthy donors. About the study: Roughly 86 million unique TCRs from HLA-typed donors made up an early data release.

The CDR3 totals 13 residues. V was clipped by 4 bases and J by 7 bases, with 11 bases between them. Germline CDR1 is SGHRS and CDR2 is YFSETQ. The donors gave bone marrow, and they were healthy. Primers: 60 Vbeta forward and 13 Jbeta reverse. TCRdb's table, derived via immunoSEQ multiplex PCR, lists solely in-frame clones and lacks some. The data contain more than 95,000 clones, about four fifths of them singletons. This clone has just a few counts. Its antigen remains unknown. Study results and caveats: By HLA locus, TCR association rates varied in a later analysis, with DRB1 showing the most and HLA-C the fewest. In a later analysis, at a false discovery rate of 0.05, 17,000 or so TCR beta sequences were associated with HLA alleles.

The chain combines TRBV5-1 with TRBJ2-2; D gene unclear. This TCR derives from a woman in her seventies in good health and CMV-seropositive. The sequenced sample consisted of PBMCs. The CDR3 protein is CASSVLTGGELFF. The CDR3 DNA reads as TGCGCCAGCAGCGTACTCACGGGCGGGGAGCTGTTTTTT.